A selection of T cell receptor beta chains follows, all from one sample in a study of blood T cell repertoires in COVID-19. Assay: immunoSEQ multiplex PCR; the TCRdb copy retains only in-frame clones and omits some. The table shows 200,000 to 250,000 clones, with approximately 84% occurring only once. Material for sequencing was PBMCs or T cells enriched from blood (not recorded which). These receptors originate from a man aged 55 to 70 who had recovered from COVID-19. Both conserved end residues are part of each CDR3. D genes are given only for firm matches. Clone size is shown for a subset of rows, as once, few, many or a class of expanded clone.

clone_size j_call d_call v_call cdr3_nt cdr3_aa
- TRBJ1-4 TRBD1 TRBV7-6 TGTGCCAGCAGCTGGGGACAGGGGTCTAATGAAAAACTGTTTTTT CASSWGQGSNEKLFF
- TRBJ1-1 - TRBV2 TGTGCCAGCAGCAGTACACCGAACACTGAAGCTTTCTTT CASSSTPNTEAFF
once TRBJ1-5 - TRBV6-6 TGTGCCAGCAGTTACTCGATGGGGGCGCGGGATCAGCCCCAGCATTTT CASSYSMGARDQPQHF
- TRBJ1-1 - TRBV29-1 TGCAGCGTTGAAGAGATTCGGACTGAAGCTTTCTTT CSVEEIRTEAFF
- TRBJ1-2 TRBD1 TRBV4-3 TGCGCCAGCAGCCAAGGGGCCAGGGGGGCTGGCTACACCTTC CASSQGARGAGYTF
- TRBJ1-1 - TRBV6-5 TGTGCCAGCAGTTACCTTGTTGCGGATATCACTGAAGCTTTCTTT CASSYLVADITEAFF
- TRBJ2-2 TRBD1 TRBV19 TGTGCCAGTAGTATCCGACAGGGGAACACCGGGGAGCTGTTTTTT CASSIRQGNTGELFF
- TRBJ1-4 - TRBV30 TGTGCCTGGAGTGTTAGTAATGAAAAACTGTTTTTT CAWSVSNEKLFF
- TRBJ1-1 TRBD1 TRBV6-2/TRBV6-3 TGTGCCAGCAGTACGGACAGGGTTAAGGCTTTCTTT CASSTDRVKAFF
- TRBJ1-3 - TRBV11-2 TGTGCCAGCAGCCGGCAGGGTAACCCTGGAAACACCATATATTTT CASSRQGNPGNTIYF
- TRBJ1-1 TRBD1 TRBV7-2 TGTGCCAGCAGCTTGACAGGGTTCACTGAAGCTTTCTTT CASSLTGFTEAFF
- TRBJ1-2 TRBD1 TRBV15 TGTGCCACCAGCAACGGACAGGGGGCTAACTATGGCTACACCTTC CATSNGQGANYGYTF
few TRBJ2-1 - TRBV19 TGTGCCAGTAGAACCGGGATCCAGCCATACAATGAGCAGTTCTTC CASRTGIQPYNEQFF
- TRBJ1-2 - TRBV18 TGTGCCAGCTCACCAACCCAGGACTATGGCTACACCTTC CASSPTQDYGYTF
few TRBJ1-6 TRBD1 TRBV27 TGTGCCAGCAGTCCCTGGGACAGAAATTCACCCCTCCACTTT CASSPWDRNSPLHF
once TRBJ2-4 TRBD2 TRBV3-1/TRBV3-2 TGTGCCAGCAGCCCCCTAGCGGGGGGCTCCAAAAACATTCAGTACTTC CASSPLAGGSKNIQYF
- TRBJ1-4 - TRBV3-1/TRBV3-2 TGTGCCAGCAGCCTCTTCGGTGAAAAACTGTTTTTT CASSLFGEKLFF
few TRBJ1-6 - TRBV11-2 TGTGCCAGCAGCTTCTTGGGGGGGAGTGATAATTCACCCCTCCACTTT CASSFLGGSDNSPLHF
few TRBJ2-7 - TRBV2 TGTGCCAGCACCCCTCGGGACTGGAACTCCTACGAGCAGTACTTC CASTPRDWNSYEQYF
- TRBJ1-6 TRBD1 TRBV30 TGTGCCTGGAGTGCTAACAGGGGAGACTCACCCCTCCACTTT CAWSANRGDSPLHF
- TRBJ1-2 - TRBV29-1 TGCAGCGTTGATCAGCAGGGGCGCATTGGCTACACCTTC CSVDQQGRIGYTF
- TRBJ1-5 - TRBV6-5 TGTGCCAGCAGAGACGGGGGATATAGCAATCAGCCCCAGCATTTT CASRDGGYSNQPQHF
- TRBJ1-1 - TRBV5-1 TGCGCCAGCAGCTTTGGTTCAGGAGGGAACACTGAAGCTTTCTTT CASSFGSGGNTEAFF
- TRBJ1-2 - TRBV2 TGTGCCAGCAGTACAGGGTTTTTTTATGGCTACACCTTC CASSTGFFYGYTF
once TRBJ2-6 TRBD1 TRBV19 TGTGCCAGTAGTATCGTTTTGGGACAGGGTCCCTTCTCTGGGGCCAACGTCCTGACTTTC CASSIVLGQGPFSGANVLTF
- TRBJ1-2 - TRBV6-5 TGTGCCAGCAGTTACCCAGGATCTAACTATGGCTACACCTTC CASSYPGSNYGYTF